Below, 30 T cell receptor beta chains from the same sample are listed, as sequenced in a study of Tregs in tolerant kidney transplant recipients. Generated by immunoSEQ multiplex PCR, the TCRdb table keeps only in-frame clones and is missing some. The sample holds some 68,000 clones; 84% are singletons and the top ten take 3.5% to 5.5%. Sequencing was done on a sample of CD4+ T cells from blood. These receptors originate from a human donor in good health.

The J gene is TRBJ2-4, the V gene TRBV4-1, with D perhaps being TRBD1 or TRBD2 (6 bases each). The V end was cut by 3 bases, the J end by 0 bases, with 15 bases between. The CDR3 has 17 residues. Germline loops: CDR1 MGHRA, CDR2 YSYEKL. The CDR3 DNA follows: TGCGCCAGCAGCCACACGGGGGCCGACCTAGCCAAAAACATTCAGTACTTC. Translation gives CASSHTGADLAKNIQYF.

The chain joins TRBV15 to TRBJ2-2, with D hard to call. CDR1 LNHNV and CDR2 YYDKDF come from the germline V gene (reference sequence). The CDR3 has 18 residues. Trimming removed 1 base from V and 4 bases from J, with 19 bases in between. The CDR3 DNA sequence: TGTGCCACCAGCAGAGGGGCCCTAGGACCGCGAGGCACCGGGGAGCTGTTTTTT. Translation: CATSRGALGPRGTGELFF.

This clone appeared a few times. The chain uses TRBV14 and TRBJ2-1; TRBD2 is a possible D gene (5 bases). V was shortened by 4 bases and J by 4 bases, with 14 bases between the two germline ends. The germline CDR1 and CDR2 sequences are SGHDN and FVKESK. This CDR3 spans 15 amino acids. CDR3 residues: CASSPIGLEYNEQFF. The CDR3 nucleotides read TGTGCCAGCAGCCCAATAGGACTGGAATACAATGAGCAGTTCTTC.

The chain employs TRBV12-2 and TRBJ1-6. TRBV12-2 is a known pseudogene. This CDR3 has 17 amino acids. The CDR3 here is CASRLARGPQDNSPLHF. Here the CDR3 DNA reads TGTGCAAGTCGCTTAGCGAGGGGACCCCAAGATAATTCACCCCTCCACTTT.

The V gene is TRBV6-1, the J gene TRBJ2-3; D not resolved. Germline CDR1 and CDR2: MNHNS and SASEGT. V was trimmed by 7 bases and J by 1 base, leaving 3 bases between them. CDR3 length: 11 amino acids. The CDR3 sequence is CASTRTDTQYF. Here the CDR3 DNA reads TGTGCCAGCACTCGCACAGATACGCAGTATTTT.

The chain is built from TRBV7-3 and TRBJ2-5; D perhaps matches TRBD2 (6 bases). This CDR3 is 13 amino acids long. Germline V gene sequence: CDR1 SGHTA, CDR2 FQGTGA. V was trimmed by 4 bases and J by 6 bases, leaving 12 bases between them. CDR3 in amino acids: CASSSGLYKTQYF. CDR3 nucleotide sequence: TGTGCCAGCAGCTCGGGACTTTACAAGACCCAGTACTTC.

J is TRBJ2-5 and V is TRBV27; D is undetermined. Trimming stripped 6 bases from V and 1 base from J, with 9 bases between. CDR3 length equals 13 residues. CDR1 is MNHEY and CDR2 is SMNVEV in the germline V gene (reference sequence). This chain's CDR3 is CASSRAPQETQYF. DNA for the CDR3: TGTGCCAGCAGCCGAGCCCCCCAAGAGACCCAGTACTTC.

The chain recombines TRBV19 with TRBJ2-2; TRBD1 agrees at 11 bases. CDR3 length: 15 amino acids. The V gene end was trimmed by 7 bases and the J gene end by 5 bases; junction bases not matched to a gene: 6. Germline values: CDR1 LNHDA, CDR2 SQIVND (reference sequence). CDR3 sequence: CASTRTGGRTGELFF. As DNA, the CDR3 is TGTGCCAGTACTAGGACAGGGGGCAGGACCGGGGAGCTGTTTTTT.

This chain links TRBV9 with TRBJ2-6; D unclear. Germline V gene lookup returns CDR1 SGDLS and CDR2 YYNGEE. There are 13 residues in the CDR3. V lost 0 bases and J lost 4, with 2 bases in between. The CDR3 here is CASSVAGANVLTF. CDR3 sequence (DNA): TGTGCCAGCAGCGTAGCGGGGGCCAACGTCCTGACTTTC.

CDR3 residues: CASSLGLAGTGYTGELFF. The DNA of the CDR3 is TGTGCCAGCAGCTTGGGCCTGGCCGGGACAGGGTACACCGGGGAGCTGTTTTTT. The gene calls are TRBV5-4 and TRBJ2-2, with 9 nucleotides matching TRBD1. CDR3 size: 18 residues. After removal of 0 bases from V and 3 bases from J, the junction contained 9 bases not matched to a gene. Per the germline V gene, CDR1 is SGHNT and CDR2 is YYREEE (reference sequence).

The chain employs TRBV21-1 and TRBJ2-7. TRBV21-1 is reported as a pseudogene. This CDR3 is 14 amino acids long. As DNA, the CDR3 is TGTGCCAGCAGCAAAGTTGGGGTCAGCTACGAGCAGTACTTC. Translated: CASSKVGVSYEQYF.

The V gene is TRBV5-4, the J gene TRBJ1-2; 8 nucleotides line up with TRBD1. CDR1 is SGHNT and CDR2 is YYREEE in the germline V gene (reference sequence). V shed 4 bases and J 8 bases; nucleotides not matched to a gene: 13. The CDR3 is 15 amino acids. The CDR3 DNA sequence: TGTGCCAGCAGCCCTCCTGGACAGGGTATTGAAGGCTACACCTTC. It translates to CASSPPGQGIEGYTF.

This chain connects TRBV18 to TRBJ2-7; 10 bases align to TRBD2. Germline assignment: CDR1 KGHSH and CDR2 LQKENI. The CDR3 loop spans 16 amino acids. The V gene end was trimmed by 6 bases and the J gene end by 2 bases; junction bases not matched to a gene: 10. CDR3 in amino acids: CASSPYLAGETYEQYF. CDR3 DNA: TGTGCCAGCTCGCCCTATCTAGCGGGAGAGACCTACGAGCAGTACTTC.

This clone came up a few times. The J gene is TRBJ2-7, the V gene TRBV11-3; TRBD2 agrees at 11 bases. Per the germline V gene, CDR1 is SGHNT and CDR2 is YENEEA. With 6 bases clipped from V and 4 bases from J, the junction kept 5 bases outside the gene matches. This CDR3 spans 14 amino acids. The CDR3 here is CASSSTSGIYEQYF. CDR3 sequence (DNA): TGTGCCAGCAGTTCGACTAGCGGGATTTACGAGCAGTACTTC.

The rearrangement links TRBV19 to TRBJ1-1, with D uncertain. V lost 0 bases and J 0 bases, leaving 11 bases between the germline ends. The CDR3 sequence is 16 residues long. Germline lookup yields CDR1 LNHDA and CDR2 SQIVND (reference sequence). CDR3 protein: CASSIEYGRLNTEAFF. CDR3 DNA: TGTGCCAGTAGTATAGAATACGGCAGGCTGAACACTGAAGCTTTCTTT.

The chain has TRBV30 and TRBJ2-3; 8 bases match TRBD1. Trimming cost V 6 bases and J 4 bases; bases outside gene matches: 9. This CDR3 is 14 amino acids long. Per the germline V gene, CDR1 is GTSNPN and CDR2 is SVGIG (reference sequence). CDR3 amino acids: CACPGGGAPDTQYF. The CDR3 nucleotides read TGTGCCTGCCCAGGGGGCGGAGCTCCAGATACGCAGTATTTT.

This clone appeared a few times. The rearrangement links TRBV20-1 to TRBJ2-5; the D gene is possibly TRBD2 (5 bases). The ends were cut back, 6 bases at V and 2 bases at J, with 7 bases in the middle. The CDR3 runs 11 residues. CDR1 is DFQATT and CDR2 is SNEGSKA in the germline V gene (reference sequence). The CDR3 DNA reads TGCAGTGCGGAGGATCAAGAGACCCAGTACTTC. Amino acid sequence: CSAEDQETQYF.

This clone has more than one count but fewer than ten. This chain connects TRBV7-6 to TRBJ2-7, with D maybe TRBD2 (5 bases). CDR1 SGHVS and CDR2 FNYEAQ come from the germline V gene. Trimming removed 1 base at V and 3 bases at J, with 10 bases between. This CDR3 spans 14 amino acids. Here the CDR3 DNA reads TGTGCCAGCAGCTTAGATCCGGGATTCTACGAGCAGTACTTC. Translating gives CASSLDPGFYEQYF.

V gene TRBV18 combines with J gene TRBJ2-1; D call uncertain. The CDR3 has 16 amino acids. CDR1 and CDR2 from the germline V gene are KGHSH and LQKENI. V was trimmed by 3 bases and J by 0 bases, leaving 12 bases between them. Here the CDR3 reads CASSPDKLYSYNEQFF. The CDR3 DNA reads TGTGCCAGCTCACCCGACAAACTCTACTCCTACAATGAGCAGTTCTTC.

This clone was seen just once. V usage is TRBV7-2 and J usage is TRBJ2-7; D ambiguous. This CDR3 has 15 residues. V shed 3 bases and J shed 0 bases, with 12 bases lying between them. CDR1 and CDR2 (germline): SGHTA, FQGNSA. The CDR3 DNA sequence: TGTGCCAGCAGCTTCTCGGCGCGTTACTCCTACGAGCAGTACTTC. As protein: CASSFSARYSYEQYF.

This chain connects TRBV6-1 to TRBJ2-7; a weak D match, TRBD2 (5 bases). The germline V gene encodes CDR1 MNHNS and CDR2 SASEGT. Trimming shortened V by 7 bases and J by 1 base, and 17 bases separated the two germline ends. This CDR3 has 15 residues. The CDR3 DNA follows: TGTGCCAGCACCCTAGCACGGTGGGGATCCTACGAGCAGTACTTC. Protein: CASTLARWGSYEQYF.

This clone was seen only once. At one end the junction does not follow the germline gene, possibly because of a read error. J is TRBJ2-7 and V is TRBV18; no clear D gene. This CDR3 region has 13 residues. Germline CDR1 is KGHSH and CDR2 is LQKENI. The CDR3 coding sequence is TGTGCCAGCTCTCCACGGGTTTCCTACGAGCAGTACTTC. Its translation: CASSPRVSYEQYF.

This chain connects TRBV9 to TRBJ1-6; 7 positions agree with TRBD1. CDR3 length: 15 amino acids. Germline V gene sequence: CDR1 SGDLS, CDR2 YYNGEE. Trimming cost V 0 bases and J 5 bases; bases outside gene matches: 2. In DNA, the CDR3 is TGTGCCAGCAGCGTAGGACAGGGCCATAATTCACCCCTCCACTTT. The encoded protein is CASSVGQGHNSPLHF.

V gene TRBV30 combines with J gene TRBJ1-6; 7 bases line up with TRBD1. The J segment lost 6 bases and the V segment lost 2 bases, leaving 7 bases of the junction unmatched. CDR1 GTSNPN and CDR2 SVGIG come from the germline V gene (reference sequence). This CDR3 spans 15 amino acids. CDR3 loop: CAWSPDRAFNSPLHF. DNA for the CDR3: TGTGCCTGGAGTCCCGACAGGGCCTTTAATTCACCCCTCCACTTT.

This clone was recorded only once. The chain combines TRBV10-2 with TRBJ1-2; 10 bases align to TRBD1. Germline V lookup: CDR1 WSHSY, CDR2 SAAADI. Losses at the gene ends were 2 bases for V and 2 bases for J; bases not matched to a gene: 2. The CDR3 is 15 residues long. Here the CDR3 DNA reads TGCGCCAGCAGTGAGGGGGGACAGGGGAACTATGGCTACACCTTC. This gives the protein CASSEGGQGNYGYTF.

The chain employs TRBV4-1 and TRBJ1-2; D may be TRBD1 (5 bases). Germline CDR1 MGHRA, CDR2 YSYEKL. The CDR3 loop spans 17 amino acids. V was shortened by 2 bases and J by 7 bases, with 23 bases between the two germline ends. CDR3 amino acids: CASSQPNPGRARGGYTF. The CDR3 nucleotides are TGCGCCAGCAGCCAACCGAACCCCGGCAGGGCCCGAGGTGGCTACACCTTC.

For the CDR3, the DNA is TGCGCCAGCAGCCCCGGTTTACGGGCGGGATGGGAACTATCCCGGGGCTACACCTTC. Amino acid sequence: CASSPGLRAGWELSRGYTF. The chain has TRBV5-1 and TRBJ1-2, with D unclear. Trimming took off 4 bases at V and 8 bases at J, with 33 bases between the two ends. This CDR3 is 19 amino acids long. Germline lookup yields CDR1 SGHRS and CDR2 YFSETQ.

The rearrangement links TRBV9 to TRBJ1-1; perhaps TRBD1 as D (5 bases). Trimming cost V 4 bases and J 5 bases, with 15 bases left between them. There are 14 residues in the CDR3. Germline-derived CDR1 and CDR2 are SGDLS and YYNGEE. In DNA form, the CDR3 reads TGTGCCAGCAGCCCGCCGGGGGGGTGGACTGAAGCTTTCTTT. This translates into CASSPPGGWTEAFF.

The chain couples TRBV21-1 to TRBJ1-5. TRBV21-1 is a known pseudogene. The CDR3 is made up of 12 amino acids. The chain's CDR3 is CASRLGNQPQHF. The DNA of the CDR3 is TGTGCCAGCAGATTGGGCAATCAGCCCCAGCATTTT.

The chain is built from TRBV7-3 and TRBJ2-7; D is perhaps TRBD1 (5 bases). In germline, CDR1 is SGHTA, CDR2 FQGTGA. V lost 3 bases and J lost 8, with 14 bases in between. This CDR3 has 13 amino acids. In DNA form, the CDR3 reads TGTGCCAGCAGCTTGGGTCCCCAGGGTCAGCAGTACTTC. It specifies CASSLGPQGQQYF.